The present entry profiles one T cell receptor beta chain with its context. This sample was included in a study of blood T cell repertoires in COVID-19. Study details: Cohort 3 recovered donors had two negative PCRs, clearance, or symptom resolution.

Unmatched junction bases numbered 8, after V lost 0 bases and J lost 12 bases. The CDR3 is made up of 14 amino acids. CDR1 and CDR2 (germline): MNHEY, SMNVEV (reference sequence). Participants spanned ages about 18 to 100 years and resided in roughly 22 US areas. Original handling: Amplified reference gene primers provided the basis for estimating nucleated cell counts. Sequenced by immunoSEQ multiplex PCR; TCRdb stores in-frame clones only, minus some. For V, J and clone size, that table is used; D and trimming come from the DNA. The data hold about 210,000 clones, with about nine tenths observed a single time.

The chain carries TRBV27 and TRBJ2-5; TRBD2 aligns across 9 bases. This clonotype was sampled from a man between 25 and 39 years old in a cohort exposed to, infected with or recovered from COVID-19 (not recorded which). Sequenced: PBMCs or T cells enriched from blood (not recorded which). The CDR3 is CASSLSGGRALEYF. The CDR3 DNA sequence: TGTGCCAGCAGTTTATCAGGCGGGAGGGCCCTGGAGTACTTC.